A selection of T cell receptor beta chains follows, all from one sample in a study of metastatic and nonmetastatic thyroid tumors. TCRdb re-clonotyped the PCR reads through MiXCR. This sample has around 70,000 clones, with roughly 18% found just once. Sequencing was performed on blood. These receptors were taken from a female donor with papillary thyroid cancer or a benign thyroid nodule (not recorded which). Some clones in this sample may be carry-over from other donors' samples. Both conserved end residues are part of each CDR3. Each record gives: CDR3 protein, CDR3 DNA, clone size, J gene, D gene, CDR3 length, V gene. A D gene is named only where the DNA matches it firmly. Clone size is given for some rows only: seen once, a few or many times, or a class if the clone is expanded.

CDR3 protein: CASSGNVDGYTF
CDR3 DNA: TGTGCCAGCAGCGGCAACGTGGACGGCTACACCTTC
clone size: .
J gene: TRBJ1-2
D gene: .
CDR3 length: 12
V gene: TRBV11-2

CDR3 protein: CASSLTGSETANEKLFF
CDR3 DNA: TGCGCCAGCAGCCTTACAGGGTCGGAGACTGCTAATGAAAAACTGTTTTTT
clone size: .
J gene: TRBJ1-4
D gene: .
CDR3 length: 17
V gene: TRBV5-1

CDR3 protein: CASSRVQGVLDTQYF
CDR3 DNA: TGTGCCAGCAGTCGAGTACAGGGGGTCTTAGATACGCAGTATTTT
clone size: many
J gene: TRBJ2-3
D gene: TRBD1
CDR3 length: 15
V gene: TRBV3-1

CDR3 protein: CASSVENGSEQFF
CDR3 DNA: TGTGCCAGCAGCGTAGAAAATGGTAGCGAGCAGTTCTTC
clone size: many
J gene: TRBJ2-1
D gene: .
CDR3 length: 13
V gene: TRBV9

CDR3 protein: CASSGTSGGEQFF
CDR3 DNA: TGTGCCAGCAGCGGGACTAGCGGGGGTGAGCAGTTCTTC
clone size: few
J gene: TRBJ2-1
D gene: TRBD2
CDR3 length: 13
V gene: TRBV12-3/TRBV12-4

CDR3 protein: CASSLWVGNTEAFF
CDR3 DNA: TGTGCCAGCAGCCTCTGGGTTGGAAACACTGAAGCTTTCTTT
clone size: many
J gene: TRBJ1-1
D gene: .
CDR3 length: 14
V gene: TRBV11-2

CDR3 protein: CASSLGVGGGIQYF
CDR3 DNA: TGTGCCAGCAGCTTAGGTGTAGGGGGTGGCATTCAGTACTTC
clone size: many
J gene: TRBJ2-4
D gene: .
CDR3 length: 14
V gene: TRBV7-9

CDR3 protein: CSAPKANYGGYTF
CDR3 DNA: TGCAGTGCTCCTAAAGCTAACTATGGTGGCTACACCTTC
clone size: .
J gene: TRBJ1-2
D gene: .
CDR3 length: 13
V gene: TRBV20-1

CDR3 protein: CASSLVDFGANVLTF
CDR3 DNA: TGTGCCAGCAGCTTGGTTGATTTTGGGGCCAACGTCCTGACTTTC
clone size: many
J gene: TRBJ2-6
D gene: .
CDR3 length: 15
V gene: TRBV5-4

CDR3 protein: CSASGIASEQYF
CDR3 DNA: TGCAGTGCTAGTGGGATTGCTTCCGAGCAGTACTTC
clone size: many
J gene: TRBJ2-7
D gene: .
CDR3 length: 12
V gene: TRBV20-1

CDR3 protein: CASSGSSSYEQYF
CDR3 DNA: TGCGCCAGCAGTGGCAGTAGCTCCTACGAGCAGTACTTC
clone size: many
J gene: TRBJ2-7
D gene: .
CDR3 length: 13
V gene: TRBV10-1

CDR3 protein: CSARDPGVDYGYTF
CDR3 DNA: TGCAGTGCTAGAGATCCAGGGGTCGACTATGGCTACACCTTC
clone size: .
J gene: TRBJ1-2
D gene: .
CDR3 length: 14
V gene: TRBV20-1

CDR3 protein: CASSKLDRDRGEQYF
CDR3 DNA: TGTGCCAGTAGCAAGCTAGACAGGGACCGAGGCGAGCAGTACTTC
clone size: many
J gene: TRBJ2-7
D gene: TRBD1
CDR3 length: 15
V gene: TRBV19

CDR3 protein: CASSLEDRARSRAQYF
CDR3 DNA: TGTGCCAGCTCACTAGAGGACAGGGCCAGGAGTCGGGCCCAGTACTTC
clone size: once
J gene: TRBJ2-5
D gene: TRBD1
CDR3 length: 16
V gene: TRBV18

CDR3 protein: CASSPPPDRGHEQYF
CDR3 DNA: TGTGCCAGCAGCCCCCCCCCGGACAGGGGGCACGAGCAGTACTTC
clone size: many
J gene: TRBJ2-7
D gene: TRBD1
CDR3 length: 15
V gene: TRBV7-6

CDR3 protein: CASSLGGADGYTF
CDR3 DNA: TGTGCCAGCAGCTTAGGGGGAGCGGATGGCTACACCTTC
clone size: many
J gene: TRBJ1-2
D gene: .
CDR3 length: 13
V gene: TRBV7-3

CDR3 protein: CASSPRENQPQHF
CDR3 DNA: TGTGCCAGCTCGCCCAGGGAGAATCAGCCCCAGCATTTT
clone size: many
J gene: TRBJ1-5
D gene: .
CDR3 length: 13
V gene: TRBV18

CDR3 protein: CASSKPGHGARLDYEQYF
CDR3 DNA: TGTGCCAGCAGTAAACCGGGACATGGTGCGAGATTGGACTACGAGCAGTACTTC
clone size: .
J gene: TRBJ2-7
D gene: .
CDR3 length: 18
V gene: TRBV6-2/TRBV6-3